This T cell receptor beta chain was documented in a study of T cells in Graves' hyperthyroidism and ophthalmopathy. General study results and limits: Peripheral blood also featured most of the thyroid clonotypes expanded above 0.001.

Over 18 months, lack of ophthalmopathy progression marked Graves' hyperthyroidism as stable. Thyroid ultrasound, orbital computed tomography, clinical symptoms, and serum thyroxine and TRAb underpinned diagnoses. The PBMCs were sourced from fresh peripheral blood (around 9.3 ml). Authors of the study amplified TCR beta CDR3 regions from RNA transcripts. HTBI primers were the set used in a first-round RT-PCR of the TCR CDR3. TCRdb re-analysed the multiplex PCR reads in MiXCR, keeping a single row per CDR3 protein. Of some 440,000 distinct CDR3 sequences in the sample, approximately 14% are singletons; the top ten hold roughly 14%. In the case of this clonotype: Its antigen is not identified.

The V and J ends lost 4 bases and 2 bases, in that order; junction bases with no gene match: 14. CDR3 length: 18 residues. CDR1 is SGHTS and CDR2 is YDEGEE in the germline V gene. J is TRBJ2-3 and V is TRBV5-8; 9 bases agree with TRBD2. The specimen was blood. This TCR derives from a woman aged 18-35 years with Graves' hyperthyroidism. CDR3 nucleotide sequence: TGTGCCAGCAGCATCACGAGGGCGGCTAGCGGGGTCACAGATACGCAGTATTTT. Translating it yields CASSITRAASGVTDTQYF.